Shown below are 13 T cell receptor beta chains from a single sample sequenced in a study of T cells in Graves' hyperthyroidism and ophthalmopathy. TCR beta CDR3 regions were amplified from RNA transcripts. In the first-round RT-PCR of the TCR CDR3, the HTBI primer set was used. Each CDR3 protein gets one entry after TCRdb re-called the multiplex PCR reads with MiXCR. The sample has around 480,000 distinct CDR3 sequences, about 15% seen once. Material for sequencing was blood. These receptor sequences come from a woman under 30 with Graves' hyperthyroidism.

This clonotype was recorded many times. The V gene is TRBV7-3, the J gene TRBJ2-5; possibly TRBD1 or TRBD2 for D (6 bases each). There are 15 residues in the CDR3. Germline V gene sequence: CDR1 SGHTA, CDR2 FQGTGA. V shed 5 bases and J shed 3 bases, with 16 bases lying between them. This CDR3 reads CASSQGIREEETQYF. CDR3 in DNA: TGTGCCAGCAGCCAGGGGATCAGGGAGGAAGAGACCCAGTACTTC.

This clonotype was seen a handful of times. The rearrangement uses TRBV27 and TRBJ2-1; 10 positions match TRBD2. Losses at the gene ends were 6 bases for V and 6 bases for J; bases not matched to a gene: 8. The CDR3 consists of 15 residues. Germline V CDR1 and CDR2: MNHEY, SMNVEV (reference sequence). The CDR3 nucleotides read TGTGCCAGCAGCTTTCCGGGACTAGCGAGCAATGAGCAGTTCTTC. It is translated as CASSFPGLASNEQFF.

This clonotype was detected ten times or more. This rearrangement joins TRBV6-5 to TRBJ1-1; a weak D match, TRBD1 (5 bases). The CDR3 is made up of 15 amino acids. Trimming pared 3 bases from V and 0 bases from J, leaving 11 bases between. Germline V gene data show CDR1 as MNHEY and CDR2 as SVGAGI. The CDR3 protein is CASSYIRALNTEAFF. CDR3 DNA sequence: TGTGCCAGCAGTTATATCAGGGCTTTGAACACTGAAGCTTTCTTT.

This clonotype was seen many times. The CDR3 DNA reads TGTGCCACCAGTGCCGCCGGGCCTGCTGAAGCTTTCTTT. Translated, it gives CATSAAGPAEAFF. This chain connects TRBV24-1 to TRBJ1-1; D is unresolved. The CDR3 runs to 13 residues. Germline CDR1 reads KGHDR; CDR2 reads SFDVKD. V was clipped by 5 bases and J by 6 bases, with 12 bases between them.

This clonotype was recorded at least ten times. The chain employs TRBV5-1 and TRBJ2-7, with 7 bases matching TRBD2. CDR3 length equals 14 residues. Germline CDR1 and CDR2: SGHRS and YFSETQ. J was trimmed by 5 bases and V by 0 bases; bases with no gene match: 5. The CDR3 DNA reads as TGCGCCAGCAGCTTGGAGGGAGGGCCGGACGAGCAGTACTTC. Protein sequence: CASSLEGGPDEQYF.

In this sample, this clonotype turned up many times. The chain has TRBV12-3 or TRBV12-4 and TRBJ1-6; the D gene is possibly TRBD1 (5 bases). V was trimmed by 2 bases and J by 3 bases, leaving 8 bases between them. The CDR3 consists of 15 residues. The DNA of the CDR3 is TGTGCCAGCAGTTTACAGGGAAACTATAATTCACCCCTCCACTTT. Protein sequence: CASSLQGNYNSPLHF.

The chain employs TRBV4-1 and TRBJ2-1; D remains unclear. Trimming took 2 bases from V and 7 from J, leaving 18 bases between them. Germline CDR1 is MGHRA and CDR2 is YSYEKL. The CDR3 is 16 amino acids. As DNA, the CDR3 is TGCGCCAGCAGCCAACCAATCTCCCGAAAAGGGAATGAGCAGTTCTTC. This codes for CASSQPISRKGNEQFF.

The chain joins TRBV6-1 to TRBJ2-1; a possible D gene is TRBD1 (6 bases). The length of the CDR3 is 16 residues. Germline V gene lookup returns CDR1 MNHNS and CDR2 SASEGT. Trimming pared 6 bases from V and 0 bases from J, leaving 15 bases between. The chain's CDR3 is CASRAWDKSSYNEQFF. The CDR3 nucleotides are TGTGCCAGCAGGGCGTGGGACAAGAGCTCCTACAATGAGCAGTTCTTC.

This clonotype appeared many times. The rearrangement uses TRBV27 and TRBJ2-3; D tentatively reads TRBD1 or TRBD2 (5 bases each). This CDR3 is 18 amino acids long. The germline V gene encodes CDR1 MNHEY and CDR2 SMNVEV (reference sequence). With 8 bases removed from V and 0 bases from J, the gap between germline ends came to 24 bases. The CDR3: CASQGRIIGGPSTDTQYF. CDR3 in DNA: TGTGCCAGCCAGGGACGGATTATCGGCGGGCCTAGCACAGATACGCAGTATTTT.

The table lists this clonotype with many counts. The CDR3 spells CASSVTGTGSNEQFF. For the CDR3, the DNA is TGTGCCAGCAGCGTCACCGGGACAGGGTCGAATGAGCAGTTCTTC. The genes are TRBV5-5 and TRBJ2-1, with 9 bases aligning to TRBD1. The CDR3 extends over 15 amino acids. CDR1 is SGHKS and CDR2 is YYEKEE in the germline V gene (reference sequence). J lost 7 bases, V lost 4 bases, and 9 bases had no gene match.

The rearrangement links TRBV14 to TRBJ2-5; TRBD1 matches at 9 bases. The CDR3 is made up of 14 amino acids. V shed 6 bases, J shed 5 bases, and the junction held 7 bases outside the gene matches. Per the germline V gene, CDR1 is SGHDN and CDR2 is FVKESK. The CDR3 protein is CASRGTGSTETQYF. CDR3 in DNA: TGTGCCAGCAGGGGGACAGGGTCTACGGAGACCCAGTACTTC.

This clonotype was detected many times. The V call is TRBV6-1, the J call TRBJ2-3, with a possible D match to TRBD2 (6 bases). Germline assignment: CDR1 MNHNS and CDR2 SASEGT. V gave up 8 bases and J gave up 2 bases, with 17 bases separating them. The CDR3 consists of 15 residues. The CDR3 sequence is CASPDYGGTTDTQYF. Written as DNA, the CDR3 is TGTGCCAGCCCTGACTATGGCGGGACCACAGATACGCAGTATTTT.

This clonotype was seen at least ten times. The chain combines TRBV25-1 with TRBJ2-7; no definite D call. The CDR3 is 13 amino acids. CDR1 is MGHDK, CDR2 SYGVNS, per germline. V lost 3 bases to trimming and J lost 0 bases, with 6 bases between them. As DNA, the CDR3 is TGTGCCAGCAGTGAGGACCCCTCCTACGAGCAGTACTTC. Translation gives CASSEDPSYEQYF.